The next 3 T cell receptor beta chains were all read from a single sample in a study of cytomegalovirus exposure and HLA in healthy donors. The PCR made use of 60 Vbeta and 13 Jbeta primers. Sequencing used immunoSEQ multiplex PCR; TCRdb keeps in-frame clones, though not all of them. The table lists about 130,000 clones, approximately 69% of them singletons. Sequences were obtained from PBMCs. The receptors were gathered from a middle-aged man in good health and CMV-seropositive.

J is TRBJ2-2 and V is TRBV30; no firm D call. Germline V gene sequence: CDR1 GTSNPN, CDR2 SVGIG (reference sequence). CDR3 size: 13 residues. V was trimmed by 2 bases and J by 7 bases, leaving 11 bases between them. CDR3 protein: CAWSPETGGELFF. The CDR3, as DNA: TGTGCCTGGAGTCCAGAGACTGGCGGGGAGCTGTTTTTT.

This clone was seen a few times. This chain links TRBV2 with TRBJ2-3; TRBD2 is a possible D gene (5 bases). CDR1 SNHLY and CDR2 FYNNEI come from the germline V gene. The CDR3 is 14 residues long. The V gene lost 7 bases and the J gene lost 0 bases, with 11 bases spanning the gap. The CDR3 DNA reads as TGTGCCAGCACCCTGACTATTAGCACAGATACGCAGTATTTT. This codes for CASTLTISTDTQYF.

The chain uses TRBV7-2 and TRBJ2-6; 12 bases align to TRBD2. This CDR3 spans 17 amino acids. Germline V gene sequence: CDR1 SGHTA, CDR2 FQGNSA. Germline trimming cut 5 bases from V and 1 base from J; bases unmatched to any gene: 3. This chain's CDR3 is CASSLTSGRSGANVLTF. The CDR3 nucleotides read TGTGCCAGCAGCCTTACTAGCGGGAGGTCTGGGGCCAACGTCCTGACTTTC.